This T cell receptor (beta chain) is from a study of tumor and adjacent non-tumor tissue in lung cancer. This clonotype occurred once. It may be a read error: a sequence one base away is much more abundant. Three rounds of nested PCR, following a modified ARM-PCR protocol, produced the TCRbeta library. Each CDR3 protein is one row after TCRdb ran MiXCR on the multiplex PCR reads. The table shows 60,000 to 80,000 distinct CDR3 sequences, with roughly 75% occurring only once. The template was RNA from unsorted bulk tissue. Distant lung tissue was collected more than 3 cm away from the tumor edge. Newly diagnosed lung cancer patients had thoracic surgery in China, August–late 2014, without prior chemotherapy. This CDR3 contains 14 residues.

Sequencing was performed on distant non-tumor lung tissue. The V and J genes are TRBV12-2 and TRBJ2-5. TRBV12-2 is listed as a pseudogene. This receptor was obtained from a woman between 50 and 59 years old with non-small cell lung cancer. The CDR3 DNA sequence: TGTGTAAGTCGCTTAGTCAGCCTCCAAGAGACCCAGTACTTC. Translating gives CVSRLVSLQETQYF.